The source of this T cell receptor beta chain is a study of cytomegalovirus exposure and HLA in healthy donors. Across the study: Of 300 to 500 genotyped donors, more than 65% grouped in the Caucasian-associated ancestry cluster.

Primers for the PCR totalled 60 Vbeta and 13 Jbeta. The repertoire was sequenced with immunoSEQ multiplex PCR; TCRdb's copy has only in-frame clones and lacks some. Found here are hundreds of thousands of clones, more than 85% of them singletons; the top ten hold approximately 1%. Whole-study results and caveats: Later analysis suggested links between common viral pathogens and several top significant clusters.

The germline V and J ends were trimmed by 5 bases and 7 bases, with 8 bases remaining between them. Germline CDR1 DFQATT, CDR2 SNEGSKA (reference sequence). This CDR3 spans 11 amino acids. A note on this clone: The antigen is undetermined.

The specimen sequenced was PBMCs. The origin of this receptor is a woman aged 18-29 years in good health and CMV-seronegative. This chain links TRBV20-1 with TRBJ2-2; TRBD2 is a possible D gene (5 bases). The CDR3 loop reads CSAPRGGELFF. The CDR3 coding sequence is TGCAGTGCTCCCCGGGGCGGGGAGCTGTTTTTT.